This T cell receptor beta chain is from a study of blood T cell repertoires in COVID-19. Study-wide context: Some COVID-19 samples were acute and others convalescent; all came from the United States, Italy and Spain.

Libraries were prepared by immunoSEQ multiplex PCR; TCRdb keeps only in-frame clonotypes and omits some of them. The sample contains 80,000 or so clones, 81% of which appear only once. Germline loops: CDR1 LNHDA, CDR2 SQIVND (reference sequence). V lost 9 bases and J lost 4, with 15 bases in between. The CDR3 is 13 amino acids. This TCR was recovered from an elderly man with acute or convalescent COVID-19. This sequence joins TRBV19 and TRBJ1-1; D uncertain. Sequencing used peripheral blood. The CDR3 is CASLGVYSTEAFF. Here the CDR3 DNA reads TGTGCCAGCCTGGGAGTGTATAGCACTGAAGCTTTCTTT.